A single sample is the source of the 28 T cell receptor beta chains below, sequenced in a study of breast tumors, draining lymph nodes, adjacent tissues. In TCRdb, the multiplex PCR reads were re-called with MiXCR into one record per CDR3 protein. The sample shows fewer than 140,000 distinct CDR3 sequences, roughly 29% of them seen only once. Axillary draining lymph nodes of breast cancer patients supplied the node samples. The source material was axillary lymph node tissue. The receptors were gathered from a female donor with breast cancer. Some clones in this sample may be carry-over from other donors' samples.

This clonotype was observed at least ten times. The junction does not match germline at one end; this may be a read error. The chain employs TRBV7-2 and TRBJ2-3, with 9 bases identical to TRBD2. Looked up from germline, CDR1 is SGHTA and CDR2 is FQGNSA. The CDR3 contains 17 residues. CDR3: CASSQASLAGRTDTQYF. CDR3 nucleotides: TGCGCCAGCAGCCAAGCCTCTCTAGCGGGAAGGACAGATACGCAGTATTTT.

As to this clonotype: One end of the junction does not line up with germline, which may come from a read error. V usage is TRBV14 and J usage is TRBJ1-2, with TRBD1 matching over 9 bases. The CDR3 has 15 residues. Germline CDR1 is SGHDN and CDR2 is FVKESK. The CDR3 loop reads CASSRGTGGVYDYTF. In DNA form, the CDR3 reads TGTGCCAGCAGCCGAGGAACAGGGGGCGTCTATGACTACACCTTC.

The table lists this clonotype with many counts. The J gene is TRBJ2-7, the V gene TRBV9; TRBD2 matches 11 bases. Germline trimming cut 2 bases from V and 4 bases from J; bases unmatched to any gene: 2. This CDR3 is 14 amino acids long. Germline V gene sequence: CDR1 SGDLS, CDR2 YYNGEE. As DNA, the CDR3 is TGTGCCAGCAGCGTGGGACTAGCGGATTACGAGCAGTACTTC. The encoded protein is CASSVGLADYEQYF.

There are many counts of this clonotype. J is TRBJ2-2 and V is TRBV10-2; a weak D match, TRBD1 (5 bases). CDR1 and CDR2 from the germline V gene are WSHSY and SAAADI. This CDR3 has 12 amino acids. The V end was cut by 8 bases, the J end by 4 bases, with 8 bases between. The CDR3 coding sequence is TGCGCCAGCCTTAGGGGCACCGGGGAGCTGTTTTTT. Translated, it gives CASLRGTGELFF.

This clonotype has at least ten counts. The gene calls are TRBV7-6 and TRBJ2-7; the D gene could be TRBD1 or TRBD2 (5 bases each). The CDR3 is 14 amino acids. The V end lost 1 base, the J end lost 3 bases, and 10 bases lay between the germline ends. Germline-derived CDR1 and CDR2 are SGHVS and FNYEAQ. The CDR3: CASSLGGASYEQYF. For the CDR3, the DNA is TGTGCCAGCAGCTTAGGAGGGGCAAGCTACGAGCAGTACTTC.

This clonotype came up many times. The CDR3 bases are TGTGCCAGCAGCTTGAGGACCCCGAGCACAGATACGCAGTATTTT. Translated: CASSLRTPSTDTQYF. The V call is TRBV7-2, the J call TRBJ2-3; D gene ambiguous. Trimming removed 3 bases at V and 0 bases at J, with 10 bases between. There are 15 residues in the CDR3. CDR1 SGHTA and CDR2 FQGNSA come from the germline V gene.

This clonotype was seen repeatedly, ten times or more. The V call is TRBV10-3, the J call TRBJ2-3, with D possibly being TRBD1 (6 bases). The V gene's germline CDR1 is ENHRY and CDR2 SYGVKD. This CDR3 spans 15 amino acids. V lost 4 bases to trimming and J lost 1 base, with 12 bases between them. Here the CDR3 reads CAISGEKGGTDTQYF. The CDR3 DNA reads as TGTGCCATCAGTGGAGAGAAGGGGGGCACAGATACGCAGTATTTT.

As concerns this clonotype: A read error is possible here, since a much larger clone lies one base away. The CDR3 region is CASSLRPQSNEQFF. The CDR3 DNA follows: TGTGCCAGCAGTTTAAGACCCCAAAGCAATGAGCAGTTCTTC. J is TRBJ2-1 and V is TRBV28; the D is unclear. Looked up from germline, CDR1 is MDHEN and CDR2 is SYDVKM. The CDR3 spans 14 residues. V lost 2 bases to trimming and J lost 6 bases, with 11 bases between them.

This clonotype appeared many times. The genes are TRBV4-1 and TRBJ2-2; D is tentatively TRBD1 or TRBD2 (7 bases each). V gave up 9 bases and J gave up 5 bases, with 10 bases separating them. CDR3 length: 12 amino acids. The germline CDR1 and CDR2 sequences are MGHRA and YSYEKL. The CDR3 region has the DNA TGCGCCAGTCAGGGGGGGACCGGGGAGCTGTTTTTT. Protein sequence: CASQGGTGELFF.

The J gene is TRBJ1-1, the V gene TRBV6-1, with D uncertain. This CDR3 is built from 13 residues. V gave up 8 bases and J gave up 1 base, with 11 bases separating them. The germline gives CDR1 MNHNS, CDR2 SASEGT. For the CDR3, the DNA is TGTGCCAGCGGCCTTGGCCCGAACACTGAAGCTTTCTTT. It codes for CASGLGPNTEAFF.

This clonotype has a count of ten or more. This may stem from a read error, because a much larger clone lies one nucleotide away. The chain carries TRBV6-5 and TRBJ1-2; possible D gene TRBD1, 5 bases. Per germline, CDR1 MNHEY and CDR2 SVGAGI. Trimming removed 5 bases at V and 8 bases at J, with 12 bases between. This CDR3 comprises 12 residues. CDR3 amino acids: CASSRDGLGYTF. The CDR3 nucleotides read TGTGCCAGCAGTCGGGACGGTCTCGGCTACACCTTC.

There are a few counts of this clonotype. This could be a read error, since a much larger clone is one nucleotide away. This rearrangement joins TRBV6-2 or TRBV6-3 to TRBJ2-7; D perhaps matches TRBD1 (6 bases). Germline CDR1 reads MNHEY; CDR2 reads SVGEGT. The ends were cut back, 6 bases at V and 4 bases at J, with 19 bases in the middle. The CDR3 length is 15 residues. CDR3 residues: CASRRIRQVDYEQYF. The CDR3 nucleotides read TGTGCCAGCAGGCGAATCCGACAGGTGGATTACGAGCAGTACTTC.

This clonotype appeared many times. V gene TRBV4-2 combines with J gene TRBJ2-5; D possibly uses TRBD1 or TRBD2 (6 bases each). This CDR3 is built from 15 residues. V gave up 0 bases and J gave up 4 bases, with 12 bases separating them. Germline values: CDR1 LGHNA, CDR2 YNFKEQ. This CDR3 is CASSQEGKGGETQYF. CDR3 coding DNA: TGTGCCAGCAGCCAAGAAGGGAAGGGGGGAGAGACCCAGTACTTC.

In this sample, this clonotype turned up many times. V and J are TRBV19 and TRBJ1-2, with D maybe TRBD1 (5 bases). The CDR3 consists of 11 residues. V was shortened by 6 bases and J by 7 bases, with 9 bases between the two germline ends. Germline V gene data show CDR1 as LNHDA and CDR2 as SQIVND (reference sequence). The CDR3 bases are TGTGCCAGTAGACAGGCTCTTGGCTACACCTTC. Its translation is CASRQALGYTF.

The sample holds many counts of this clonotype. V is TRBV4-3 and J is TRBJ2-4; 9 positions agree with TRBD2. CDR3 length equals 16 residues. V was pared by 2 bases and J by 7 bases, with 9 bases of the junction left unmatched. Looked up from germline, CDR1 is LGHNA and CDR2 is YSLEER. The CDR3 region has the DNA TGCGCCAGCAGCCAATCGGCGGGGGGGCATGCGAACATTCAGTACTTC. Translating gives CASSQSAGGHANIQYF.

This clonotype came up many times. The V call is TRBV9, the J call TRBJ2-3; 14 bases are shared with TRBD2. V trimming: 0 bases; J trimming: 5 bases; junction bases outside the gene matches: 11. Looked up from germline, CDR1 is SGDLS and CDR2 is YYNGEE. The CDR3 is made up of 19 amino acids. CDR3 region: CASSVESGTSGSWLDTQYF. The CDR3 DNA sequence: TGTGCCAGCAGCGTAGAATCAGGGACTAGCGGGAGTTGGTTAGATACGCAGTATTTT. Supplemented by reference TRBV9 and TRBJ2-3, the full variable domain reads DSGVTQTPKHLITATGQRVTLRCSPRSGDLSVYWYQQSLDQGLQFLIQYYNGEERAKGNILERFSAQQFPDLHSELNLSSLELGDSALYFCASSVESGTSGSWLDTQYFGPGTRLTVL.

This clonotype was seen at least ten times. This sequence joins TRBV9 and TRBJ1-5; D is possibly TRBD1 (5 bases). V was clipped by 4 bases and J by 2 bases, with 16 bases between them. CDR1 is SGDLS, CDR2 YYNGEE, per germline. The CDR3 consists of 16 residues. CDR3 nucleotides: TGTGCCAGCAGCTCGCGGGCGTCGGGGGGCAATCAGCCCCAGCATTTT. This gives the protein CASSSRASGGNQPQHF.

For this clonotype: The germline gene is not matched at one end of the junction; a read error may be the cause. The rearrangement links TRBV15 to TRBJ2-1, with unresolved D. The CDR3 has 15 residues. Germline V gene sequence: CDR1 LNHNV, CDR2 YYDKDF (reference sequence). The CDR3 protein is CATSRAGRSYNEQFF. CDR3 DNA: TGTGCCACCAGCAGGGCCGGACGGTCCTATAATGAGCAGTTCTTC.

Many counts were recorded for this clonotype. Just one base apart from a much larger clone, this may be a read error. The chain uses TRBV7-3 and TRBJ2-5; 7 positions match TRBD1. CDR3 size: 15 residues. Looked up from germline, CDR1 is SGHTA and CDR2 is FQGTGA. CDR3 amino acids: CASSSATGSQETQHF. CDR3 in DNA: TGTGCCAGCAGCTCGGCGACAGGGTCCCAAGAGACCCAGCACTTC.

This sequence joins TRBV20-1 and TRBJ2-3; either TRBD1 or TRBD2 may fit D (6 bases each). The CDR3 spans 13 residues. Germline V gene lookup returns CDR1 DFQATT and CDR2 SNEGSKA (reference sequence). V was shortened by 3 bases and J by 5 bases, with 12 bases between the two germline ends. CDR3 region: CSASSGAEDTQYF. The DNA for the CDR3 is TGCAGTGCTAGTTCGGGGGCCGAAGATACGCAGTATTTT.

This clonotype was seen ten or more times. The chain is built from TRBV2 and TRBJ2-7, with D maybe TRBD2 (6 bases). The V gene's germline CDR1 is SNHLY and CDR2 FYNNEI. V was cut by 6 bases and J by 3 bases, with 6 bases left in between. This CDR3 spans 11 amino acids. The CDR3 nucleotides are TGTGCCAGCAGGCGGGACTACGAGCAGTACTTC. It yields the protein CASRRDYEQYF.

To note about this clonotype: One base away lies a much larger clone, so this may be a sequencing read error. This sequence joins TRBV20-1 and TRBJ2-1; the D is unclear. This CDR3 comprises 14 residues. From germline, CDR1 is DFQATT and CDR2 SNEGSKA (reference sequence). CDR3 nucleotides: TGCAGTGCTAGGGCTATGAACTCCTACACTGAGCAGTTCTTC. Translation gives CSARAMNSYTEQFF.

This clonotype was counted ten times or more. This chain connects TRBV30 to TRBJ1-2; maybe TRBD1 (6 bases). The ends were cut back, 2 bases at V and 7 bases at J, with 8 bases in the middle. The CDR3 sequence is 11 residues long. Germline CDR1 GTSNPN, CDR2 SVGIG (reference sequence). The chain's CDR3 is CAWSPGVGYTF. The CDR3 DNA follows: TGTGCCTGGAGTCCAGGGGTTGGCTACACCTTC. The full variable domain, completed using reference TRBV30 and TRBJ1-2, is SQTIHQWPATLVQPVGSPLSLECTVEGTSNPNLYWYRQAAGRGLQLLFYSVGIGQISSEVPQNLSASRPQDRQFILSSKKLLLSDSGFYLCAWSPGVGYTFGSGTRLTVV.

This clonotype was seen a handful of times. The chain combines TRBV29-1 with TRBJ2-3, with 9 nucleotides matching TRBD1. V lost 7 bases, J lost 3 bases, and 2 bases stayed unmatched. The CDR3 runs to 12 residues. Germline lookup yields CDR1 SQVTM and CDR2 ANQGSEA. The CDR3 sequence: CSGDRETDTQYF. In DNA, the CDR3 is TGCAGCGGGGACAGGGAAACAGATACGCAGTATTTT.

This clonotype was picked up many times. The gene calls are TRBV20-1 and TRBJ1-5, with 7 bases that match TRBD1. From germline, CDR1 is DFQATT and CDR2 SNEGSKA (reference sequence). The CDR3 totals 13 residues. The ends lost 5 bases at V and 4 bases at J; junction bases unmatched: 5. Here the CDR3 DNA reads TGCAGTGCTTATCCAGGGGGAAATCAGCCCCAGCATTTT. Translating it yields CSAYPGGNQPQHF.

This chain joins TRBV20-1 and TRBJ2-3; TRBD2 aligns across 7 bases. With 0 bases clipped from V and 11 bases from J, the junction kept 11 bases outside the gene matches. The CDR3 totals 14 residues. The germline V gene has CDR1 DFQATT and CDR2 SNEGSKA (reference sequence). Written as DNA, the CDR3 is TGCAGTGCTAGAGACCGCGGGAGATACAATGAGCAGTATTTT. It translates to CSARDRGRYNEQYF.

Regarding this clonotype: Given a much more abundant clone one base away, this may be a read error. Since the CDR3 does not end with the conserved phenylalanine or tryptophan, this likely comes from a read error. The gene calls are TRBV6-5 and TRBJ2-1; a possible D gene is TRBD2 (7 bases). Per the germline V gene, CDR1 is MNHEY and CDR2 is SVGAGI. The CDR3 is 14 amino acids. V was cut by 6 bases and J by 4 bases, with 13 bases left in between. As DNA, the CDR3 is TGTGCCAGCAGACGCGGGGGCCCTTACAATGAGCAGTTCCTC. Translated, it gives CASRRGGPYNEQFL.

This clonotype occurred many times. The chain combines TRBV27 with TRBJ1-3; the D gene is possibly TRBD1 (6 bases). Germline V gene lookup returns CDR1 MNHEY and CDR2 SMNVEV (reference sequence). V lost 4 bases and J lost 4, with 14 bases in between. CDR3 size: 15 residues. CDR3 bases: TGTGCCAGCAGTTATCAAGGGGGAAAGGGAAACACCATATATTTT. Its protein product is CASSYQGGKGNTIYF.